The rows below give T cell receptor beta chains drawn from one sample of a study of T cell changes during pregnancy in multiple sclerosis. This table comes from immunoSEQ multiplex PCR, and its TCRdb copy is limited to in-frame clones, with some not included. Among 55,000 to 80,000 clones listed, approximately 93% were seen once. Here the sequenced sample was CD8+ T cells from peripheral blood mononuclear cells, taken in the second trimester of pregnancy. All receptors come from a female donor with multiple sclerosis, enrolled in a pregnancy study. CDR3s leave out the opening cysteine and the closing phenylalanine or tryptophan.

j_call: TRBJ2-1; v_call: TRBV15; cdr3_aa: ATSFGFLLAGGYNEQF
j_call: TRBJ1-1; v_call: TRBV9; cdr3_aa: ASSVGGLTEAF
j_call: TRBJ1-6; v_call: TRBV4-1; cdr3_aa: ASSQALSPLH
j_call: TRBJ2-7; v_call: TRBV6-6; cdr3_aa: ASSYIRAEGQY
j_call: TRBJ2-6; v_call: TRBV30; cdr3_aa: AWSEGSGANVLT
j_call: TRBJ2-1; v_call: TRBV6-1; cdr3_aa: ASSEQRYNEQF
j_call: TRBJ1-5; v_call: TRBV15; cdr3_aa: AKTLREVNQPQH
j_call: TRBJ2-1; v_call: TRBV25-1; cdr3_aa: ASSESWTSGRTNEQF
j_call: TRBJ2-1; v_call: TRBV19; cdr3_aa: ASSMGQGAVNEQF
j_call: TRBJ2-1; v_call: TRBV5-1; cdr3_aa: ASRYGLAGSYNEQF
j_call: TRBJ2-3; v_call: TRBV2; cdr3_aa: ASSDEGGLADTQY
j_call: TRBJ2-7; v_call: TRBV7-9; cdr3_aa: ASSPRQTGAYEQY
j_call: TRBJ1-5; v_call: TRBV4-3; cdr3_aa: ASSQGTGGNQPQH
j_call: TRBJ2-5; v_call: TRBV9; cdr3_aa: ASSVVPAQETQY
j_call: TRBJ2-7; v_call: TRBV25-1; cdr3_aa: ASSEQGVTYEQY
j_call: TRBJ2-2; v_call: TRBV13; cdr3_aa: ASSLGFDTGELF
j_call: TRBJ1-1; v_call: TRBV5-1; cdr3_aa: ASSPGGENTEAF
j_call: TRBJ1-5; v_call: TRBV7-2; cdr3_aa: ASSFWQGSYQPQH
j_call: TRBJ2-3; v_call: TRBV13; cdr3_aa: ASAGTPITDTQY
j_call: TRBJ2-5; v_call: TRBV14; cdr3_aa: ASSPNSTGARETQY
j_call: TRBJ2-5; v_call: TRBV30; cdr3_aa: AWSVRTGVGETQY
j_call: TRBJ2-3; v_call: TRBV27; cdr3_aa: ASSSDRGTDTQY
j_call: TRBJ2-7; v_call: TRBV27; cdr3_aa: ASRNRGGDEQY
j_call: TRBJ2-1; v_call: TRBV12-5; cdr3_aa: ASGDSSYNEQF
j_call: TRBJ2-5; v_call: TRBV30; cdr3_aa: ARLGGTGGETQY
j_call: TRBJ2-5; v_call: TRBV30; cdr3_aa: AWRTGYSETQY
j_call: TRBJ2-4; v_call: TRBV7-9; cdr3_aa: ASSDVPGRAKNIQY
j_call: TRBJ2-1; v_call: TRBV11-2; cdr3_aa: ASSLSRTSGYNEQF
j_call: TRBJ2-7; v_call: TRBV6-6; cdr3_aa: ASSFLAGDHEQY
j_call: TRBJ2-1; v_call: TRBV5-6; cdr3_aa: ASSLTTTLYNEQF
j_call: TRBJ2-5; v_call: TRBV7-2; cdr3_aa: ASSLTRETQY
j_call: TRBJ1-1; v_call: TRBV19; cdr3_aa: ASTLGGRDTEAF
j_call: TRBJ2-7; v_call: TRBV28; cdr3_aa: ASFAADTGSYEQY
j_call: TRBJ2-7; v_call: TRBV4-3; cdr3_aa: ASSQDGSGTGTYEQY
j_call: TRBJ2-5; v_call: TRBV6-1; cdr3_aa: ASSGYYSGSETQY
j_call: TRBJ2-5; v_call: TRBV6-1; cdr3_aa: ASSRNYRGPQY
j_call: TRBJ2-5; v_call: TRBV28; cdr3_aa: ASSRRGAETQY
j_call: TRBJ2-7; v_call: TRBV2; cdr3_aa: ASSEPPGQLSYEQY
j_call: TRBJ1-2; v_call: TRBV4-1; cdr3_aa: ASSQTETNYGYT
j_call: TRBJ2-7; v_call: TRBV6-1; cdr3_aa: ASRSANEQY
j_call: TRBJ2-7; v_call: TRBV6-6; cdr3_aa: ASSFLGQGAYEQY
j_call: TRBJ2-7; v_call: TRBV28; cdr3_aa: ASNKREGIGEQY
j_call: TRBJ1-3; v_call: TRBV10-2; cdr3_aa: ASSKTLDSSGNTIY
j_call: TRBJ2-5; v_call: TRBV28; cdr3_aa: ASSLSRRGRTQY
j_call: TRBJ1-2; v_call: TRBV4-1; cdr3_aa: ASSQGTANYGYT
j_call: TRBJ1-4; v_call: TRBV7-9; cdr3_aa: ASSLAESSSANEKLF
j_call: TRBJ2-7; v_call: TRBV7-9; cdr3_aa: ASSLGLAGYEQY
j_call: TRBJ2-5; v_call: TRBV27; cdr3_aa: ASSLYRGETQY
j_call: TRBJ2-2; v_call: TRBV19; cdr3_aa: ASSIMTGGTGELF
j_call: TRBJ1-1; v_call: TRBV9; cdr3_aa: ASSGRPGQTNTEAF
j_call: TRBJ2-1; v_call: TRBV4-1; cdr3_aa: ASSQVLDSYNEQF
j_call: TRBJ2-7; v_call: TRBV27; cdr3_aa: ASSLYLAGVYEQY
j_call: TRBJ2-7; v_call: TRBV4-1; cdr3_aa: ASSPSVGLAGYEQY
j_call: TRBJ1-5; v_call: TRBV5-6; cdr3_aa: ASSLSGSNQPQH
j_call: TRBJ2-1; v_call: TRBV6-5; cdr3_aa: ASSWGGHSEQF
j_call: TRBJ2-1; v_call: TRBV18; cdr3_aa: ASSGAEQF
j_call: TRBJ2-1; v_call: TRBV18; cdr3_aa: ASSPGTSGINEQF
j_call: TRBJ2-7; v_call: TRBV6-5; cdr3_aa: ASSDRQGAYEQY
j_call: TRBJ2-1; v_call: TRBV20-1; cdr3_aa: SARDRREQF